This T cell receptor (beta chain) was sequenced for a study of blood T cell repertoires in COVID-19. The overall study: Spain, Italy and the United States supplied samples that represented acute and convalescent COVID-19. Sources were T cells, B-cell-depleted T cells, or PBMCs; the material itself was cDNA or gDNA.

Germline CDR1 and CDR2: SGHRS and YFSETQ. The CDR3 extends over 13 amino acids. The V and J ends lost 4 bases and 9 bases respectively, with 11 bases between them. TCRdb's copy holds only in-frame clones and misses some; the assay was immunoSEQ multiplex PCR. The sample records under 150,000 clones, approximately 84% being singletons. The clonotype was recovered from a man aged 35-49 years with acute or convalescent COVID-19. Sequences were obtained from peripheral blood. V usage is TRBV5-1 and J usage is TRBJ1-6; D might be TRBD1 (6 bases). The CDR3, as DNA: TGCGCCAGCAGCATGGACAGTAGTTCACCCCTCCACTTT. Residues: CASSMDSSSPLHF.